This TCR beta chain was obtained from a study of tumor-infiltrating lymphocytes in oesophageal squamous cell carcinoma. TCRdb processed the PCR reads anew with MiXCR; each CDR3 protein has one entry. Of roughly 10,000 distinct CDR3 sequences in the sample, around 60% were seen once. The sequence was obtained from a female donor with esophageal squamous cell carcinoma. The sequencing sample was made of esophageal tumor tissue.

The CDR3 loop reads CASSSLRGGEQFF. The CDR3, as DNA: TGCGCCAGCAGCTCGTTGAGGGGAGGTGAGCAGTTCTTC. The chain joins TRBV5-1 to TRBJ2-5, with a possible D match to TRBD2 (6 bases). The J call may be mistaken, given a closer DNA end match to TRBJ2-1. CDR1 is SGHRS and CDR2 is YFSETQ in the germline V gene. The CDR3 spans 13 residues.